This T cell receptor beta chain derives from a study of vaccination and CD4 T cells after COVID-19. Study context: Following dose two, a median approximately 74 days (range 14 to 241) passed before post-vaccine samples were taken. Some control cultures received a CEFX pool, which served as the positive control. Others received an HIV-1 Nef pool or no peptide.

Sequenced with the Oncomine TCR Beta short-read assay was DNA taken from cultured CD4+ T cells. From the PCR reads, TCRdb called clonotypes with MiXCR, one entry per CDR3 protein. This table holds approximately 12,000 distinct CDR3 sequences, less than 40% found once. V was pared by 4 bases and J by 1 base, with 12 bases between. Germline CDR1 and CDR2: SGHRS and YFSETQ. The CDR3 runs 15 residues. Treatment: roughly 10-day PBMC culture with coronavirus spike peptide pools or control peptides (ViraFEST assay). Wells that each held about 2 million PBMCs were cultured with around 9.9 IU/ml IL-2 and approximately 9 ug/ml peptide pools. A note on this clonotype: Its specificity is unknown.

This chain joins TRBV5-1 and TRBJ2-1, with D perhaps matching TRBD1 (6 bases). Sequenced input: cultured CD4+ T cells from blood. The origin of this receptor is a human donor with COVID-19. The CDR3 loop reads CASSAGDGSYNEQFF. The DNA of the CDR3 is TGCGCCAGCAGCGCAGGGGACGGGTCCTACAATGAGCAGTTCTTC.